Below, 28 T cell receptor beta chains from the same sample are listed, as sequenced in a study of T cells of healthy individuals. TCRdb redid the calling of the 5' RACE reads with MiXCR, one entry per CDR3 protein. The table includes nearly 100,000 distinct CDR3 sequences, 17% detected once. Receptor source: a human donor in good health.

This clonotype was seen a handful of times. The CDR3 DNA is TGTGCCAGCAGCCAAGTGTTAGCGGGAGTCGGCCACGAGCAGTACTTC. This encodes CASSQVLAGVGHEQYF. The chain combines TRBV14 with TRBJ2-7; TRBD2 matches 9 bases. V gave up 1 base and J gave up 5 bases; unmatched junction bases: 9. The length of the CDR3 is 16 residues. Germline values: CDR1 SGHDN, CDR2 FVKESK.

The chain links TRBV12-3 or TRBV12-4 to TRBJ2-5; 15 nucleotides align to TRBD2. CDR3 length equals 14 residues. The V segment lost 10 bases and the J segment 5 bases; nucleotides outside the gene matches: 5. CDR3 loop: CATGTSGGSETQYF. The DNA for the CDR3 is TGTGCCACCGGGACTAGCGGGGGGTCGGAGACCCAGTACTTC.

This clonotype has just a few counts. The rearrangement uses TRBV6-5 and TRBJ2-7, with TRBD2 matching over 16 bases. There are 15 residues in the CDR3. From germline, CDR1 is MNHEY and CDR2 SVGAGI. The V and J ends lost 6 bases and 7 bases, in that order; junction bases with no gene match: 6. The CDR3 here is CASSKGTSGRGEQYF. In DNA form, the CDR3 reads TGTGCCAGCAGCAAGGGGACTAGCGGGAGGGGTGAGCAGTACTTC.

This clonotype appeared a few times. J is TRBJ2-7 and V is TRBV10-3; the match to TRBD1 covers 8 bases. The CDR3 is made up of 14 amino acids. The germline gives CDR1 ENHRY, CDR2 SYGVKD. After removal of 6 bases from V and 4 bases from J, the junction contained 8 bases not matched to a gene. CDR3 region: CAIRGGQGTYEQYF. In DNA, the CDR3 is TGTGCCATCAGGGGCGGACAGGGAACATACGAGCAGTACTTC.

This clonotype appeared a few times. CDR3 in amino acids: CASRHTALQGQGYTF. CDR3 DNA: TGTGCCAGCAGACATACGGCTTTACAGGGGCAAGGCTACACCTTC. The chain combines TRBV6-1 with TRBJ1-2, with 7 bases that match TRBD1. Germline V CDR1 and CDR2: MNHNS, SASEGT. The length of the CDR3 is 15 residues. V dropped 6 bases and J dropped 8; count of bases not matched to a gene: 15.

This clonotype was detected ten times or more. V is TRBV7-2 and J is TRBJ1-3, with a tentative D call TRBD1 (6 bases). The CDR3 covers 15 residues. With 4 bases removed from V and 1 base from J, the gap between germline ends came to 11 bases. The germline V gene has CDR1 SGHTA and CDR2 FQGNSA. Written as DNA, the CDR3 is TGTGCCAGCAGCTATCAAAGGGGGTCTGGAAACACCATATATTTT. This codes for CASSYQRGSGNTIYF. The complete variable domain, with remaining parts taken from reference TRBV7-2 and TRBJ1-3, reads GAGVSQSPSNKVTEKGKDVELRCDPISGHTALYWYRQSLGQGLEFLIYFQGNSAPDKSGLPSDRFSAERTGGSVSTLTIQRTQQEDSAVYLCASSYQRGSGNTIYFGEGSWLTVV.

This clonotype was seen a few times. The chain employs TRBV9 and TRBJ2-7; 10 bases are shared with TRBD2. V shed 4 bases and J 4 bases; nucleotides not matched to a gene: 5. Germline values: CDR1 SGDLS, CDR2 YYNGEE. The CDR3 covers 14 residues. The DNA of the CDR3 is TGTGCCAGCAGCCTCGAGACTAGCGGGTACGAGCAGTACTTC. Amino acid sequence: CASSLETSGYEQYF.

The CDR3 region is CASSFFGASTEAFF. For the CDR3, the DNA is TGTGCCAGCAGTTTCTTTGGAGCCTCCACTGAAGCTTTCTTT. The rearrangement links TRBV12-3 or TRBV12-4 to TRBJ1-1, with no clear D. The CDR3 is made up of 14 amino acids. Trimming removed 3 bases from V and 4 bases from J, with 12 bases in between.

The chain links TRBV6-2 or TRBV6-3 to TRBJ1-5; D is ambiguous. The CDR3 has 11 residues. V lost 0 bases to trimming and J lost 11 bases, with 5 bases between them. From germline, CDR1 is MNHEY and CDR2 SVGEGT. This chain's CDR3 is CASSYSGTQHF. DNA of the CDR3: TGTGCCAGCAGTTACTCGGGGACCCAGCATTTT.

This clonotype came up many times. V usage is TRBV12-3 or TRBV12-4 and J usage is TRBJ2-1; TRBD1 agrees at 9 bases. V shed 4 bases and J 7 bases; nucleotides not matched to a gene: 5. This CDR3 spans 14 amino acids. CDR3 in amino acids: CASSSGTGRNEQFF. CDR3 nucleotide sequence: TGTGCCAGCAGTTCCGGGACAGGGCGGAATGAGCAGTTCTTC.

As DNA, the CDR3 is TGCGCCAGCAGCCAAGCTGGGACAGGGTTCTTTGGGGATACGCAGTATTTT. Encoded protein: CASSQAGTGFFGDTQYF. V gene TRBV4-1 combines with J gene TRBJ2-3, with 9 bases matching TRBD1. This CDR3 region has 17 residues. The germline gives CDR1 MGHRA, CDR2 YSYEKL. Trimming removed 1 base from V and 6 bases from J; junction bases left unmatched: 11.

This clonotype appeared many times. The gene calls are TRBV20-1 and TRBJ2-1; D may be TRBD1 (7 bases). The CDR3 totals 13 residues. Between the trimmed V and J ends, which lost 7 bases and 9 bases, there was a span of 19 bases. The germline V gene has CDR1 DFQATT and CDR2 SNEGSKA (reference sequence). The CDR3 region has the DNA TGCAGTGGGTACCTAGCGCAGGGGGGTGAGCAGTTCTTC. This translates into CSGYLAQGGEQFF.

The chain has TRBV5-6 and TRBJ2-5; 11 bases are a match to TRBD2. The CDR3 contains 14 residues. Germline trimming cut 4 bases from V and 5 bases from J; bases unmatched to any gene: 4. The germline V gene encodes CDR1 SGHDT and CDR2 YYEEEE. The CDR3 loop reads CASSVTSGVETQYF. The CDR3 DNA follows: TGTGCCAGCAGCGTGACTAGCGGGGTGGAGACCCAGTACTTC.

The chain employs TRBV3-1 and TRBJ1-4, with 9 bases identical to TRBD1. This CDR3 is 16 amino acids long. Germline assignment: CDR1 LGHDT and CDR2 YNNKEL (reference sequence). V lost 3 bases to trimming and J lost 8 bases; unmatched junction nucleotides: 10. The chain's CDR3 is CASSQDTGGMGEKLFF. The CDR3 nucleotides read TGTGCCAGCAGCCAGGATACAGGGGGCATGGGAGAAAAACTGTTTTTT.

V and J are TRBV10-3 and TRBJ2-3; maybe TRBD1 (6 bases). Germline V lookup: CDR1 ENHRY, CDR2 SYGVKD. V gave up 3 bases and J gave up 0 bases, with 13 bases separating them. The CDR3 extends over 16 amino acids. For the CDR3, the DNA is TGTGCCATCAGTGATCCCCCAGGGGATAGCACAGATACGCAGTATTTT. Translating it yields CAISDPPGDSTDTQYF.

The chain has TRBV4-3 and TRBJ2-1; 12 bases agree with TRBD2. The V segment lost 1 base and the J segment 10 bases; nucleotides outside the gene matches: 8. The CDR3 contains 16 residues. Germline V gene sequence: CDR1 LGHNA, CDR2 YSLEER. The CDR3 coding sequence is TGCGCCAGCAGCCAAGCCCTAGCGGGGGGGCTAATAGAGCAGTTCTTC. This codes for CASSQALAGGLIEQFF.

This clonotype turned up a few times. The chain is built from TRBV2 and TRBJ1-1; 8 bases are a match to TRBD1. CDR1 is SNHLY and CDR2 is FYNNEI in the germline V gene. The V segment lost 0 bases and the J segment 10 bases; nucleotides outside the gene matches: 7. The CDR3 totals 14 residues. This chain's CDR3 is CASSEAELQGGAFF. In DNA form, the CDR3 reads TGTGCCAGCAGTGAAGCAGAATTACAGGGGGGAGCTTTCTTT.

As concerns this clonotype: The germline gene is not matched at one end of the junction; a read error may be the cause. This chain joins TRBV11-2 and TRBJ1-2, with 8 bases fitting TRBD1. CDR1 is SGHAT, CDR2 FQNNGV, per germline. The CDR3 spans 14 residues. For the CDR3, the DNA is TGTGCCAGCAGCACCGGGACAGGCTCCTATGGCTACGACTTC. Protein product: CASSTGTGSYGYDF. Combining the CDR3 with reference TRBV11-2 and TRBJ1-2 gives the whole variable domain EAGVAQSPRYKIIEKRQSVAFWCNPISGHATLYWYQQILGQGPKLLIQFQNNGVVDDSQLPKDRFSAERLKGVDSTLKIQPAKLEDSAVYLCASSTGTGSYGYDFGSGTRLTVV.

The V gene is TRBV29-1, the J gene TRBJ1-1, with a possible D match to TRBD1 (5 bases). CDR1 and CDR2 from the germline V gene are SQVTM and ANQGSEA. V was clipped by 5 bases and J by 0 bases, with 16 bases between them. The CDR3 runs 15 residues. The CDR3 spells CSVNAGWGMNTEAFF. In DNA, the CDR3 is TGCAGCGTTAACGCAGGGTGGGGGATGAACACTGAAGCTTTCTTT.

This clonotype has just a few counts. This chain links TRBV6-2 or TRBV6-3 with TRBJ1-5, with D uncertain. The germline V and J ends were trimmed by 4 bases and 0 bases, with 19 bases remaining between them. The CDR3 has 18 residues. Germline-derived CDR1 and CDR2 are MNHEY and SVGEGT. The DNA of the CDR3 is TGTGCCAGCAGTTCCCCCCTCCGGACGGCTTATAGCAATCAGCCCCAGCATTTT. It yields the protein CASSSPLRTAYSNQPQHF.

This clonotype was observed a few times. The chain is built from TRBV28 and TRBJ1-2; possibly TRBD1 for D (6 bases). CDR3 length: 17 amino acids. V was pared by 6 bases and J by 4 bases, with 24 bases between. CDR1 and CDR2 (germline): MDHEN, SYDVKM. CDR3 nucleotides: TGTGCCAGCAGCCCGATCCCAGGAGAGGGGGGACTCTATGGCTACACCTTC. Its translation: CASSPIPGEGGLYGYTF.

In this sample, this clonotype turned up a few times. The CDR3 DNA reads as TGTGCCAGCAGCCTAACAAAGCGGGAGCAAGAGACCCAGTACTTC. Translation gives CASSLTKREQETQYF. The rearrangement links TRBV14 to TRBJ2-5; TRBD2 agrees at 8 bases. This CDR3 is built from 15 residues. V was clipped by 4 bases and J by 2 bases; unmatched bases: 6. Germline CDR1 SGHDN, CDR2 FVKESK.

This clonotype was counted a few times. The chain uses TRBV20-1 and TRBJ2-7; TRBD2 aligns across 10 bases. The junction had 8 bases not matched to a gene; V was cut back by 2 bases and J by 4 bases. The CDR3 is made up of 15 amino acids. Germline values: CDR1 DFQATT, CDR2 SNEGSKA (reference sequence). The chain's CDR3 is CSARNPGLATYEQYF. In DNA form, the CDR3 reads TGCAGTGCTAGAAATCCGGGACTAGCGACGTACGAGCAGTACTTC.

There are a few counts of this clonotype. The CDR3 sequence is CASSPDYTDTQYF. For the CDR3, the DNA is TGTGCCAGCAGTCCCGACTACACAGATACGCAGTATTTT. V gene TRBV2 combines with J gene TRBJ2-3; TRBD2 is a possible D gene (5 bases). Germline V gives CDR1 SNHLY, CDR2 FYNNEI. This CDR3 has 13 residues. Trimming shortened V by 5 bases and J by 2 bases, and 8 bases separated the two germline ends.

This chain connects TRBV20-1 to TRBJ2-3; 8 positions match TRBD2. V lost 3 bases and J lost 2; bases outside the gene matches: 7. The germline V gene encodes CDR1 DFQATT and CDR2 SNEGSKA (reference sequence). There are 15 residues in the CDR3. CDR3 nucleotide sequence: TGCAGTGCTAGGAAAGCGGGAGACGACACAGATACGCAGTATTTT. Its protein product is CSARKAGDDTDTQYF.

The chain couples TRBV10-3 to TRBJ2-1, with D possibly being TRBD2 (7 bases). The CDR3 spans 12 residues. Between the trimmed V and J ends, which lost 7 bases and 7 bases, there was a span of 11 bases. The V gene's germline CDR1 is ENHRY and CDR2 SYGVKD. The CDR3 loop reads CAIKGEGNEQFF. The CDR3 DNA follows: TGTGCCATCAAGGGGGAGGGAAATGAGCAGTTCTTC.

This clonotype has more than one count but fewer than ten. The rearrangement links TRBV5-1 to TRBJ2-2, with a possible D match to TRBD2 (5 bases). V shed 4 bases and J shed 3 bases, with 19 bases lying between them. The CDR3 is 17 amino acids. Germline V gene sequence: CDR1 SGHRS, CDR2 YFSETQ. In DNA, the CDR3 is TGCGCCAGCAGCCCCCTAGGGCGAGGGTACGACACCGGGGAGCTGTTTTTT. Protein: CASSPLGRGYDTGELFF.

V usage is TRBV7-2 and J usage is TRBJ1-5; no firm D call. Germline CDR1 reads SGHTA; CDR2 reads FQGNSA. The CDR3 is 13 amino acids. Trimming took off 2 bases at V and 6 bases at J, with 8 bases between the two ends. The CDR3 here is CASSLSSAQPQHF. The DNA of the CDR3 is TGTGCCAGCAGCTTAAGTTCGGCTCAGCCCCAGCATTTT.